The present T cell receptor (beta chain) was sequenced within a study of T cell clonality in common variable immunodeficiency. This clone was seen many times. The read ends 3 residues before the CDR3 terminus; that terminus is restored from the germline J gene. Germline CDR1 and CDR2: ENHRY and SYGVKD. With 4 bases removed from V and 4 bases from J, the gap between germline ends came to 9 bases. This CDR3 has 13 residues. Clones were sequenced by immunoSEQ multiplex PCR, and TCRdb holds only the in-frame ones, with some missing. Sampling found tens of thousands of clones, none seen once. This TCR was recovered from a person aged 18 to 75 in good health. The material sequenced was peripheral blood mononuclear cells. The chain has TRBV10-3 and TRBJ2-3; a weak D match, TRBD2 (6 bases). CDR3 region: CAISGDWPDTQYF. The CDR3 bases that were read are TGTGCCATCAGTGGGGACTGGCCAGATACG.